This paragraph covers one T cell receptor beta chain sequence. What it recognizes is unknown. PCR amplification relied on 60 Vbeta primers (plus 13 Jbeta primers). Here immunoSEQ multiplex PCR was the method, and the copy in TCRdb shows in-frame clones only, minus some. Here the sample spans more than 95,000 clones, over 70% being singletons. The source of the sample is a study of cytomegalovirus exposure and HLA in healthy donors. The V end lost 6 bases, the J end lost 1 base, and 4 bases lay between the germline ends. CDR1 and CDR2 (germline): MDHEN, SYDVKM. CDR3 length: 12 residues. Overall study findings and caveats: Most TCR beta V segments were productive about 87% or about 30% of the time in an earlier analysis. Presence/absence analyses treated sequencing depth as roughly uniform across donors. Most likely, a cluster of highly shared sequence variants arose as a sequencing artifact.

The sequencing input was PBMCs. The sequence was obtained from a woman aged 45-65 years in good health and CMV-seronegative. The chain links TRBV28 to TRBJ1-3; D remains unclear. For the CDR3, the DNA is TGTGCCAGCAGCCCGTCTGGAAACACCATATATTTT. It codes for CASSPSGNTIYF.